Each of the 24 T cell receptor beta chains below was sequenced from the same sample in a study of tumor-infiltrating lymphocytes in primary liver carcinoma. The template, approximately 500 ng total RNA, yielded TCR beta cDNA made with a constant-region primer. Slightly modified ARM-PCR with three nested multiplex PCR rounds yielded TCR beta libraries. For roughly 10 cycles apiece, the opening two PCR rounds ran with TRBV1-TRBV30 forward primers and a C-beta reverse primer. TCRdb re-derived calls from the multiplex PCR reads in MiXCR, one entry per CDR3 protein. The sample shows some 30,000 distinct CDR3 sequences, around 80% of them seen only once. DNA and RNA were both co-extracted from about 19-30 mg of bulk tissue that had not been sorted. The sample consisted of liver tumor tissue from sampling region 5. Noted subset: tumor region T5, tumor centre. These receptors came from a man aged 40-49 years with primary liver carcinoma and hepatitis B virus infection.

This clonotype is classed as medium-sized. V gene TRBV29-1 combines with J gene TRBJ2-7, with 10 bases identical to TRBD2. V shed 4 bases, J shed 3 bases, and the junction held 3 bases outside the gene matches. CDR1 and CDR2 (germline): SQVTM, ANQGSEA. The CDR3 extends over 13 amino acids. Here the CDR3 reads CSVGASGSYEQYF. CDR3 in DNA: TGCAGCGTTGGTGCTAGCGGGAGCTACGAGCAGTACTTC.

Comments on this clonotype: This sequence may be a read error, since a much larger clone differs from it by one base. This chain uses TRBV6-5 with TRBJ1-2; D is undetermined. CDR1 MNHEY and CDR2 SVGAGI come from the germline V gene. The CDR3 sequence is 11 residues long. Trimming left V 11 bases short and J 8 bases short, with 15 bases between. The CDR3: CAVLGSEGYTF. In nucleotides, the CDR3 is TGTGCCGTCTTGGGTTCAGAAGGCTACACCTTC.

This clonotype was detected only once. The CDR3 does not close with the conserved phenylalanine or tryptophan, likely indicating a read error. The chain uses TRBV6-2 or TRBV6-3 and TRBJ2-7, with 7 bases matching TRBD2. Germline V gene sequence: CDR1 MNHEY, CDR2 SVGEGT. The CDR3 loop spans 17 amino acids. This CDR3 reads CARSYPSLAETYYEQYL. The CDR3 nucleotides are TGTGCCAGGAGTTACCCTAGTCTAGCGGAAACTTACTACGAGCAGTACTTA.

Ten or more counts support this clonotype. The chain recombines TRBV24-1 with TRBJ2-5; a possible D gene is TRBD2 (6 bases). Germline V gene sequence: CDR1 KGHDR, CDR2 SFDVKD. This CDR3 has 14 residues. V dropped 5 bases and J dropped 5 bases, with 14 bases sitting between them. In nucleotides, the CDR3 is TGTGCCACCAGTGTCGGGGGTGATTCGGAGACCCAGTACTTC. Protein product: CATSVGGDSETQYF.

The CDR3 here is CVRGRTSAPYEQYF. CDR3 DNA: TGCGTCAGGGGTAGGACTAGTGCACCCTACGAGCAGTACTTC. V usage is TRBV10-1 and J usage is TRBJ2-7; maybe TRBD2 (7 bases). Looked up from germline, CDR1 is WNHNN and CDR2 is SYGVQD (reference sequence). The length of the CDR3 is 14 residues.

As regards this clonotype: The CDR3 does not close with the conserved phenylalanine or tryptophan, likely indicating a read error. V usage is TRBV6-1 and J usage is TRBJ2-3, with 7 bases identical to TRBD2. Germline CDR1 MNHNS, CDR2 SASEGT. Trimming cost V 11 bases and J 2 bases; bases outside gene matches: 4. The CDR3 runs to 12 residues. The CDR3: CAAGELTDTQYS. The DNA of the CDR3 is TGTGCCGCGGGGGAGCTCACAGATACGCAGTATTCT.

The chain links TRBV6-2 or TRBV6-3 to TRBJ2-1; D call uncertain. The V end lost 10 bases, the J end lost 9 bases, and 13 bases lay between the germline ends. Per the germline V gene, CDR1 is MNHEY and CDR2 is SVGEGT. CDR3 length equals 11 residues. The chain's CDR3 is CATGPYSEQFF. Here the CDR3 DNA reads TGTGCCACCGGCCCATACTCTGAGCAGTTCTTC.

Regarding this clonotype: The CDR3 carries no conserved terminal phenylalanine or tryptophan, so it likely arises from a read error. The DNA is left out, because the CDR3 cannot be placed on it with certainty; the CDR3 is given as TCRdb lists it. The chain links TRBV29-1 to TRBJ2-1; the table's D call, TRBD1, was not checked against the DNA. CDR1 is SQVTM, CDR2 ANQGSEA, per germline. From its first to its last residue, the CDR3 has 12 amino acids. CDR3 region: CSARTGGNEEFL.

Regarding this clonotype: An end of the junction differs from the germline gene, which may be a read error. The V call is TRBV5-4, the J call TRBJ2-1; D is ambiguous. The CDR3 has 13 residues. The germline CDR1 and CDR2 sequences are SGHNT and YYREEE (reference sequence). CDR3 sequence reads: CASSLGHYNEHFF. In DNA, the CDR3 is TGTGCCAGCAGCTTGGGACACTACAATGAGCACTTCTTC.

By share, this clonotype ranks as medium-sized. The chain is built from TRBV14 and TRBJ1-2; D ambiguous. The V end was cut by 2 bases, the J end by 3 bases, with 19 bases between. The CDR3 contains 17 residues. CDR1 SGHDN and CDR2 FVKESK come from the germline V gene. The CDR3 spells CASSQRYHPQEHYGYTF. In DNA, the CDR3 is TGTGCCAGCAGCCAACGATATCACCCTCAAGAGCACTATGGCTACACCTTC.

In this sample, this clonotype turned up many times. The chain combines TRBV28 with TRBJ2-4; 8 nucleotides match TRBD1. Germline lookup yields CDR1 MDHEN and CDR2 SYDVKM. This CDR3 contains 14 residues. The V and J ends lost 3 bases and 5 bases, in that order; junction bases with no gene match: 3. The CDR3 sequence: CASSFQGAENIQYF. In DNA form, the CDR3 reads TGTGCCAGCAGTTTCCAGGGGGCCGAAAACATTCAGTACTTC.

This clonotype was seen a handful of times. The rearrangement joins TRBV6-5 to TRBJ2-7; 7 bases map to TRBD2. V lost 2 bases, J lost 9 bases, and 10 bases stayed unmatched. The CDR3 is made up of 14 amino acids. The germline gives CDR1 MNHEY, CDR2 SVGAGI. The CDR3 nucleotides are TGTGCCAGCAGTTACGCGGGAGAGCTATGCGGGCAGTACTTC. Translating gives CASSYAGELCGQYF.

V gene TRBV4-1 combines with J gene TRBJ1-5, with a tentative D call TRBD1 (6 bases). The CDR3 loop spans 17 amino acids. Trimming pared 0 bases from V and 2 bases from J, leaving 14 bases between. Germline CDR1 MGHRA, CDR2 YSYEKL. The CDR3 DNA follows: TGCGCCAGCAGCCAAGAAAATCTCCCAGGGGGCAATCAGCCCCAGCATTTT. This encodes CASSQENLPGGNQPQHF.

In the case of this clonotype: This may be a read error, as it is one base from a much larger clone. The chain employs TRBV6-2 or TRBV6-3 and TRBJ2-7; D not certain. The length of the CDR3 is 11 residues. With 6 bases removed from V and 6 bases from J, the gap between germline ends came to 9 bases. In germline, CDR1 is MNHEY, CDR2 SVGEGT. The CDR3 nucleotides read TGTGCCAGCAGGGCTGTCTGCGAGCAGTACTTC. This codes for CASRAVCEQYF.

As for this clonotype: One junction end does not reproduce the germline sequence, and a read error may be involved. The gene calls are TRBV6-5 and TRBJ2-1; unclear D gene. CDR3 length: 15 residues. Per germline, CDR1 MNHEY and CDR2 SVGAGI. The CDR3 region is CASSLGRFSHNEQLF. CDR3 sequence (DNA): TGTGCCAGTTCGCTCGGCAGGTTCTCCCACAATGAGCAGCTCTTC.

This rearrangement joins TRBV5-6 to TRBJ1-1; a possible D gene is TRBD1 (5 bases). The CDR3 extends over 14 amino acids. Deletions cut 4 bases from V and 7 bases from J, with 17 bases between. Germline V gives CDR1 SGHDT, CDR2 YYEEEE. CDR3 protein: CASSMQGLTIEAFF. CDR3 coding DNA: TGTGCCAGCAGCATGCAGGGATTGACCATTGAAGCTTTCTTT.

Comment on this clonotype: The junction shows a germline mismatch at one end, possibly a read error. The chain links TRBV11-2 to TRBJ2-2; maybe TRBD2 (6 bases). The CDR3 sequence is 12 residues long. Germline CDR1 is SGHAT and CDR2 is FQNNGV. The CDR3 is CASSLWGGELFF. As DNA, the CDR3 is TGTGCCAGCAGCTTATGGGGCGGGGAACTGTTTTTT.

Turning to this clonotype: An end of the junction differs from the germline gene, which may be a read error. The chain couples TRBV4-2 to TRBJ2-2; 12 nucleotides line up with TRBD2. The CDR3 extends over 19 amino acids. Germline-derived CDR1 and CDR2 are LGHNA and YNFKEQ. The CDR3 reads CASSHALAGGLANTGELLF. The CDR3 DNA follows: TGTGCCAGCAGCCATGCGCTAGCGGGAGGGTTAGCGAACACCGGGGAGCTGTTATTT.

The chain carries TRBV11-2 and TRBJ2-1; 10 nucleotides align to TRBD2. Losses at the gene ends were 9 bases for V and 8 bases for J; bases not matched to a gene: 13. The V gene's germline CDR1 is SGHAT and CDR2 FQNNGV. This CDR3 is 15 amino acids long. CDR3 region: CASSPQREGLDEQFF. Written as DNA, the CDR3 is TGTGCCAGTAGCCCCCAGCGGGAGGGACTGGATGAGCAGTTCTTC.

About this clonotype: The conserved closing phenylalanine or tryptophan is absent in this CDR3, likely reflecting a read error. The DNA is left out, because the CDR3 cannot be placed on it with certainty; the CDR3 is given as TCRdb lists it. The gene calls are TRBV10-3 and TRBJ1-2. Germline loops: CDR1 ENHRY, CDR2 SYGVKD. From its first to its last residue, the CDR3 has 11 amino acids. This CDR3 is CAIRLGEGYAL.

Worth noting for this clonotype: An end of the junction does not agree with germline; a read error may underlie this. The chain recombines TRBV6-1 with TRBJ1-1, with 12 bases lining up with TRBD1. Germline V gives CDR1 MNHNS, CDR2 SASEGT. The CDR3 contains 15 residues. Here the CDR3 DNA reads TGTACCAGCAGCGAGGGGACAGGGGGCAACACTGAAGCTTTCTTT. Encoded protein: CTSSEGTGGNTEAFF.

Notes on this clonotype: At one of its ends the junction is not consistent with the germline gene, which may arise from a read error. The chain joins TRBV10-2 to TRBJ2-2; D unclear. This CDR3 is built from 16 residues. Germline-derived CDR1 and CDR2 are WSHSY and SAAADI. Here the CDR3 DNA reads TGCGCTAGCAAGCCCCCACTTCTCTCGAACACCGGGGAGCTGTTTTTT. It translates to CASKPPLLSNTGELFF.

For this clonotype: The junction differs from germline at one of its ends, possibly a read error. The chain is built from TRBV14 and TRBJ2-5; D might be TRBD2 (6 bases). There are 16 residues in the CDR3. Germline assignment: CDR1 SGHDN and CDR2 FVKESK. The CDR3 DNA sequence: TGTGCCGGCAGCCATAGGAACGGGAGCCCGCAAGAGACCCAGTACTTC. It yields the protein CAGSHRNGSPQETQYF.

This clonotype was seen many times. A much larger clone is a single base away; this may be a read error. The genes are TRBV10-2 and TRBJ2-7; TRBD1 matches 7 bases. Germline V lookup: CDR1 WSHSY, CDR2 SAAADI. The CDR3 is 11 amino acids. The trim removed 10 bases at V and 6 bases at J, leaving 6 bases unmatched. CDR3 sequence (DNA): TGCGCCACCGGACAGGTCGGCGAGCAGTACTTC. Translating it yields CATGQVGEQYF.